The 7 T cell receptor beta chains below all came from one sample that was sequenced in a study of blood T cell repertoires in COVID-19. Method: immunoSEQ multiplex PCR; TCRdb's copy keeps in-frame clones and lacks some. The sample holds about 200,000 clones; less than 85% are singletons and the top ten take 4% to 6.5%. Source material: PBMCs or T cells enriched from blood (not recorded which). Receptors were obtained from a woman aged 55-70 years with acute COVID-19.

The rearrangement uses TRBV5-4 and TRBJ2-1, with a tentative D call TRBD2 (5 bases). CDR3 length: 15 residues. The germline V gene encodes CDR1 SGHNT and CDR2 YYREEE (reference sequence). V was shortened by 4 bases and J by 0 bases, with 11 bases between the two germline ends. The CDR3 DNA is TGTGCCAGCAGCCCAGGAGGCTCCTCCTACAATGAGCAGTTCTTC. Amino acids: CASSPGGSSYNEQFF.

The V call is TRBV7-8, the J call TRBJ2-7; TRBD1 aligns across 7 bases. The CDR3 sequence is 13 residues long. Germline V gene lookup returns CDR1 SGHVS and CDR2 FQNEAQ. J gave up 7 bases and V 5 bases, and 8 bases lay outside the gene matches. The CDR3 DNA reads as TGTGCCAGCAGCCCTGACAGGGCGAGAGAGCAGTACGTC. It is translated as CASSPDRAREQYV.

This clone was seen only a few times. This chain links TRBV30 with TRBJ1-1; maybe TRBD1 (5 bases). The CDR3 has 14 residues. Trimming shortened V by 3 bases and J by 10 bases, and 21 bases separated the two germline ends. CDR1 GTSNPN and CDR2 SVGIG come from the germline V gene (reference sequence). The CDR3 reads CAWSDSLGRFGAFF. DNA for the CDR3: TGTGCCTGGAGCGACAGCTTAGGCCGCTTTGGAGCTTTCTTT.

The CDR3 loop reads CASSILQNTEAFF. The CDR3 nucleotides read TGTGCCAGTAGTATATTACAGAACACTGAAGCTTTCTTT. The V call is TRBV19, the J call TRBJ1-1; D is uncertain. CDR3 length: 13 amino acids. Germline assignment: CDR1 LNHDA and CDR2 SQIVND (reference sequence). Trimming took off 2 bases at V and 1 base at J, with 5 bases between the two ends.

A single count supports this clone. This chain connects TRBV10-3 to TRBJ1-5; no clear D gene. The CDR3 is 14 amino acids. V gave up 2 bases and J gave up 1 base, with 6 bases separating them. Per the germline V gene, CDR1 is ENHRY and CDR2 is SYGVKD. Here the CDR3 DNA reads TGTGCCATCAGTGAGAGAGAAAGCAATCAGCCCCAGCATTTT. The encoded protein is CAISERESNQPQHF.

V gene TRBV30 combines with J gene TRBJ2-5; possible D gene TRBD1, 6 bases. Trimming removed 5 bases at V and 7 bases at J, with 20 bases between. Per the germline V gene, CDR1 is GTSNPN and CDR2 is SVGIG (reference sequence). This CDR3 has 14 amino acids. The CDR3 bases are TGTGCCTGGGCTGCCGCGACCCAAGGGGGGACCCAGTACTTC. Its translation: CAWAAATQGGTQYF.

The rearrangement uses TRBV19 and TRBJ2-1; possibly TRBD2 for D (5 bases). CDR3 length: 14 residues. Between the trimmed V and J ends, which lost 5 bases and 0 bases, there was a span of 8 bases. Germline CDR1 LNHDA, CDR2 SQIVND (reference sequence). The CDR3: CASSLRDSYNEQFF. CDR3 in DNA: TGTGCCAGTAGTTTGAGGGACTCCTACAATGAGCAGTTCTTC.